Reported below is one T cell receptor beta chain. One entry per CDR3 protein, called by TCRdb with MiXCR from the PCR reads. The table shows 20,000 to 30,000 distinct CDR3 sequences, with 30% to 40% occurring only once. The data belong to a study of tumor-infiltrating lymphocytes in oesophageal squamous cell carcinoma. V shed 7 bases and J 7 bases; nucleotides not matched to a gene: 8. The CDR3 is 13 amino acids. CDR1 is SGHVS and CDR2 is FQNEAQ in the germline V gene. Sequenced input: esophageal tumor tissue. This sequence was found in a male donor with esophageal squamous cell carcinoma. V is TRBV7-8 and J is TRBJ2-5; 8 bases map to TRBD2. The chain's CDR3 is CASTKSGGGTQYF. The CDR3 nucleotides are TGTGCCAGCACCAAAAGCGGGGGCGGGACCCAGTACTTC.